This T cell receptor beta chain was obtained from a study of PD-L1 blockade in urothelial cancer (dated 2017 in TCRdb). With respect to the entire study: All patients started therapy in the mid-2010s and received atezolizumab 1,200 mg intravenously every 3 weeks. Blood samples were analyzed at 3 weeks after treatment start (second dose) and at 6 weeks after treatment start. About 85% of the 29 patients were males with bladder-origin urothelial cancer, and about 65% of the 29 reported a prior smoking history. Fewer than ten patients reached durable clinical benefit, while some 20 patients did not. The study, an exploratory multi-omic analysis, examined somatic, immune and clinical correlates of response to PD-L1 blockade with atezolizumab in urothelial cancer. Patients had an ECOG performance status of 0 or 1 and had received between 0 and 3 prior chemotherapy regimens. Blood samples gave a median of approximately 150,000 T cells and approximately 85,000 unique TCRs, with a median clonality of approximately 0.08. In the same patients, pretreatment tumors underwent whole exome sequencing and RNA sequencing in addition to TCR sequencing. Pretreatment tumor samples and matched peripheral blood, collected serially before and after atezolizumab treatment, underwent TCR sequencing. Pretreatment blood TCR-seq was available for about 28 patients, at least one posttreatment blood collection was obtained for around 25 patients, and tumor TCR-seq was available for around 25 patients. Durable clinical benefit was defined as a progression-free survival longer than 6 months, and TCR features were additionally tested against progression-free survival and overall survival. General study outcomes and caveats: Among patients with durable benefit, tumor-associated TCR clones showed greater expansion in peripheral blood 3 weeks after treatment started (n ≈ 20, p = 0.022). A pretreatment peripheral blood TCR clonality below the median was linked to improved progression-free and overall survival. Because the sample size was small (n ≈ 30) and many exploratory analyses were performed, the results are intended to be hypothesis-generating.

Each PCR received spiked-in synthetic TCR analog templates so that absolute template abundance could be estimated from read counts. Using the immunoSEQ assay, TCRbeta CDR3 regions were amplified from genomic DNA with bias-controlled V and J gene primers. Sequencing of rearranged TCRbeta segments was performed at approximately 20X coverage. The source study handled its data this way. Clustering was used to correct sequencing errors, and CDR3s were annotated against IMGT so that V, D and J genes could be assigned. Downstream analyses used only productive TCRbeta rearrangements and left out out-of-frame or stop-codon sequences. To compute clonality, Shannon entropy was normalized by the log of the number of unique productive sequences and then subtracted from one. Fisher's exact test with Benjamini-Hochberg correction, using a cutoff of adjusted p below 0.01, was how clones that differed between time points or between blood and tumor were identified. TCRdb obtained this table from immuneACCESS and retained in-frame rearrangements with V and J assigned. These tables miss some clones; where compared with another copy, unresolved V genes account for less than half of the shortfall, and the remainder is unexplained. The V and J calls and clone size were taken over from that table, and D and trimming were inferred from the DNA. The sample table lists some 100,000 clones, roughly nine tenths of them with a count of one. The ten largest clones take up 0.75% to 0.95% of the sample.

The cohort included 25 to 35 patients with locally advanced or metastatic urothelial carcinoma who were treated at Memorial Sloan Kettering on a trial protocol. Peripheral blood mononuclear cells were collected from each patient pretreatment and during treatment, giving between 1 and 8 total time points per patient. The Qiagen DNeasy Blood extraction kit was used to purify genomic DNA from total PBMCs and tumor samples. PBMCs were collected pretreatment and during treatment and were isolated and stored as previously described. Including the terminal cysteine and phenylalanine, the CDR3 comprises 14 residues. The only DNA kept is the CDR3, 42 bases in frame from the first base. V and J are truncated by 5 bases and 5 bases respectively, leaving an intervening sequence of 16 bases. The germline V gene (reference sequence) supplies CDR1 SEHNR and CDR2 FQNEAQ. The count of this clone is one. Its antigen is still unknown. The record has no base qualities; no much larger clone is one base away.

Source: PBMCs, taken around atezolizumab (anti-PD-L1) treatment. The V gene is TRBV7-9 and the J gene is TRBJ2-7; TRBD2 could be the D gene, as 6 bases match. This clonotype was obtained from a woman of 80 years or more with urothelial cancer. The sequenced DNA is TGTGCCAGCAGCCCCGCCGGGGGACGTGACGAGCAGTACTTC. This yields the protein CASSPAGGRDEQYF.